The 23 T cell receptor beta chains below were found in one sample sequenced in a study of cytomegalovirus exposure and HLA in healthy donors. Primers: 60 Vbeta forward and 13 Jbeta reverse. The assay was immunoSEQ multiplex PCR, and TCRdb's table has in-frame clones only and misses some. The sample carries 90,000 to 120,000 clones, approximately 80% recorded once. Sequencing was done on a sample of PBMCs. These receptors came from a male donor in good health and CMV-seronegative.

The chain uses TRBV5-4 and TRBJ2-3, with D tentatively TRBD2 (5 bases). Deletions cut 0 bases from V and 10 bases from J, with 6 bases between. Germline values: CDR1 SGHNT, CDR2 YYREEE (reference sequence). The CDR3 totals 11 residues. The CDR3 loop reads CASSLAGSQYF. The CDR3 coding sequence is TGTGCCAGCAGCTTGGCGGGATCGCAGTATTTT.

J is TRBJ2-5 and V is TRBV2; 12 bases fit TRBD2. Germline V gene sequence: CDR1 SNHLY, CDR2 FYNNEI. The CDR3 is made up of 15 amino acids. The junction had 8 bases not matched to a gene; V was cut back by 7 bases and J by 5 bases. Here the CDR3 reads CASTETSGRWETQYF. The CDR3 nucleotides are TGTGCCAGCACAGAGACTAGCGGGAGATGGGAGACCCAGTACTTC.

CDR3: CASSFGDYEQYF. The DNA for the CDR3 is TGTGCCAGCAGCTTCGGAGACTACGAGCAGTACTTC. The chain carries TRBV7-9 and TRBJ2-7; no definite D call. There are 12 residues in the CDR3. V dropped 3 bases and J dropped 3 bases, with 6 bases sitting between them. Germline CDR1 reads SEHNR; CDR2 reads FQNEAQ (reference sequence).

This chain uses TRBV21-1 with TRBJ2-5; TRBD2 was called by the table and not checked on the DNA. TRBV21-1 is a pseudogene segment. The CDR3 runs to 16 residues. CDR3 DNA sequence: TGTGCCAGCAGCCCTCGACTAGTTTTTGGACAAGAGACCCAGTACTTC. This sequence encodes CASSPRLVFGQETQYF.

This chain connects TRBV7-2 to TRBJ2-2, with 9 bases lining up with TRBD1. Germline assignment: CDR1 SGHTA and CDR2 FQGNSA. After removal of 5 bases from V and 6 bases from J, the junction contained 4 bases not matched to a gene. The CDR3 is 14 residues long. In DNA, the CDR3 is TGTGCCAGCAGCCAAGACAGGGGGGCCGGGGAGCTGTTTTTT. This codes for CASSQDRGAGELFF.

The CDR3 DNA follows: TGTGCCAGCCTCGGGGGGGCGGCGAACACCGGGGAGCTGTTTTTT. Amino acid sequence: CASLGGAANTGELFF. This sequence joins TRBV6-1 and TRBJ2-2; 8 bases align to TRBD2. CDR3 length: 15 residues. Trimming removed 8 bases from V and 0 bases from J; junction bases left unmatched: 5. Looked up from germline, CDR1 is MNHNS and CDR2 is SASEGT.

The V and J genes are TRBV18 and TRBJ2-1; TRBD2 agrees at 9 bases. J was trimmed by 15 bases and V by 6 bases; bases with no gene match: 15. The CDR3 spans 14 residues. Germline lookup yields CDR1 KGHSH and CDR2 LQKENI. The CDR3 bases are TGTGCCAGCTCTAGTGCGGGAGGGCCCTTCTCTCCGTTCTTC. It is translated as CASSSAGGPFSPFF.

The chain couples TRBV4-2 to TRBJ2-1; 9 bases match TRBD2. J lost 6 bases, V lost 2 bases, and 23 bases had no gene match. The CDR3 runs to 21 residues. The V gene's germline CDR1 is LGHNA and CDR2 YNFKEQ. For the CDR3, the DNA is TGTGCCAGCAGCCAACTCCGAGGAGCGGCTAGCGGGAAAGTTGGGGCCAATGAGCAGTTCTTC. Translating it yields CASSQLRGAASGKVGANEQFF.

This chain joins TRBV11-2 and TRBJ2-7; TRBD1 matches 7 bases. Looked up from germline, CDR1 is SGHAT and CDR2 is FQNNGV. With V trimmed by 5 bases and J by 3 bases, 7 bases remained unmatched. This CDR3 spans 14 amino acids. CDR3 sequence reads: CASSRGQAYYEQYF. As DNA, the CDR3 is TGTGCCAGCAGCCGAGGACAGGCGTACTACGAGCAGTACTTC.

This clone has only a few counts. The V call is TRBV19, the J call TRBJ1-2, with 9 bases aligning to TRBD1. The CDR3 sequence is 15 residues long. Germline-derived CDR1 and CDR2 are LNHDA and SQIVND (reference sequence). V was pared by 3 bases and J by 2 bases, with 4 bases of the junction left unmatched. The CDR3 DNA sequence: TGTGCCAGTAGTATGCGGGACAGGGCGAACTATGGCTACACCTTC. Translating it yields CASSMRDRANYGYTF.

This chain joins TRBV30 and TRBJ2-7; 8 bases align to TRBD2. With 3 bases clipped from V and 2 bases from J, the junction kept 6 bases outside the gene matches. Germline CDR1 reads GTSNPN; CDR2 reads SVGIG (reference sequence). The CDR3 totals 14 residues. The DNA for the CDR3 is TGTGCCTGGAGGGACGAGCGGGAGACCTACGAGCAGTACTTC. Its protein product is CAWRDERETYEQYF. Combining the CDR3 with reference TRBV30 and TRBJ2-7 gives the whole variable domain SQTIHQWPATLVQPVGSPLSLECTVEGTSNPNLYWYRQAAGRGLQLLFYSVGIGQISSEVPQNLSASRPQDRQFILSSKKLLLSDSGFYLCAWRDERETYEQYFGPGTRLTVT.

The genes are TRBV5-5 and TRBJ2-1, with 8 bases lining up with TRBD1. The germline V gene has CDR1 SGHKS and CDR2 YYEKEE (reference sequence). V shed 5 bases and J 0 bases; nucleotides not matched to a gene: 7. CDR3 length: 16 residues. DNA for the CDR3: TGTGCCAGCAGGAGACAGGGGCGCCCCTCCTACAATGAGCAGTTCTTC. It codes for CASRRQGRPSYNEQFF.

The CDR3 here is CASSLQDYTEAFF. CDR3 nucleotide sequence: TGCGCCAGCAGCTTACAGGATTACACTGAAGCTTTCTTT. The chain recombines TRBV5-1 with TRBJ1-1; D is perhaps TRBD1 (5 bases). This CDR3 comprises 13 residues. Per the germline V gene, CDR1 is SGHRS and CDR2 is YFSETQ. Trimming pared 2 bases from V and 3 bases from J, leaving 8 bases between.

The chain joins TRBV14 to TRBJ1-2; the D is unclear. CDR3 length equals 12 residues. CDR1 SGHDN and CDR2 FVKESK come from the germline V gene. Trimming cost V 1 base and J 7 bases, with 7 bases left between them. CDR3 sequence: CASSQARIGYTF. The CDR3 DNA reads TGTGCCAGCAGCCAAGCCCGTATTGGCTACACCTTC. The full variable domain, in which reference TRBV14 and TRBJ1-2 provide the parts outside the CDR3, is EAGVTQFPSHSVIEKGQTVTLRCDPISGHDNLYWYRRVMGKEIKFLLHFVKESKQDESGMPNNRFLAERTGGTYSTLKVQPAELEDSGVYFCASSQARIGYTFGSGTRLTVV.

The J gene is TRBJ2-7, the V gene TRBV6-1; 12 bases line up with TRBD2. The V gene's germline CDR1 is MNHNS and CDR2 SASEGT. With 7 bases clipped from V and 5 bases from J, the junction kept 9 bases outside the gene matches. CDR3 size: 15 residues. The CDR3 loop reads CASNDLAGGPDEQYF. The CDR3 bases are TGTGCCAGCAACGACCTAGCGGGAGGGCCGGACGAGCAGTACTTC.

This clone was seen just once. The chain couples TRBV30 to TRBJ1-3; TRBD1 aligns across 8 bases. The CDR3 sequence is 15 residues long. CDR1 is GTSNPN and CDR2 is SVGIG in the germline V gene (reference sequence). J gave up 2 bases and V 3 bases, and 6 bases lay outside the gene matches. CDR3 in amino acids: CAWRLHRGTGNTIYF. CDR3 sequence (DNA): TGTGCCTGGAGACTTCACAGGGGGACTGGAAACACCATATATTTT. Complete variable domain (other parts from reference TRBV30 and TRBJ1-3): SQTIHQWPATLVQPVGSPLSLECTVEGTSNPNLYWYRQAAGRGLQLLFYSVGIGQISSEVPQNLSASRPQDRQFILSSKKLLLSDSGFYLCAWRLHRGTGNTIYFGEGSWLTVV.

This rearrangement joins TRBV5-1 to TRBJ2-3; TRBD2 matches 8 bases. The trim removed 6 bases at V and 1 base at J, leaving 10 bases unmatched. Germline V gives CDR1 SGHRS, CDR2 YFSETQ. The CDR3 has 16 residues. CDR3: CASNFQRESGTDTQYF. In DNA, the CDR3 is TGCGCCAGCAACTTCCAGCGGGAGTCTGGCACAGATACGCAGTATTTT.

In DNA, the CDR3 is TGTGCCAGCTCACCACCCTCCATGGGGGGACAGGCTGAAGCTTTCTTT. It yields the protein CASSPPSMGGQAEAFF. The V gene is TRBV18, the J gene TRBJ1-1; 8 positions agree with TRBD1. Trimming at V came to 0 bases and at J to 6 bases, leaving 9 bases not matched to a gene. The V gene's germline CDR1 is KGHSH and CDR2 LQKENI. This CDR3 has 16 amino acids.

This chain uses TRBV7-9 with TRBJ1-2; 10 bases agree with TRBD1. In germline, CDR1 is SEHNR, CDR2 FQNEAQ (reference sequence). This CDR3 contains 14 residues. Losses at the gene ends were 6 bases for V and 4 bases for J; bases not matched to a gene: 5. Here the CDR3 reads CASSDRGRFYGYTF. The DNA of the CDR3 is TGTGCCAGCAGTGACAGGGGGCGCTTCTATGGCTACACCTTC.

CDR3 protein: CASSTTGTEAFF. DNA of the CDR3: TGTGCCAGCAGTACTACAGGGACTGAAGCTTTCTTT. The rearrangement uses TRBV27 and TRBJ1-1; D may be TRBD1 (6 bases). From germline, CDR1 is MNHEY and CDR2 SMNVEV (reference sequence). The V end lost 5 bases, the J end lost 5 bases, and 9 bases lay between the germline ends. CDR3 size: 12 residues.

This clone was recorded only once. This rearrangement joins TRBV5-1 to TRBJ1-2; TRBD1 matches at 7 bases. The CDR3 contains 14 residues. Germline V gene lookup returns CDR1 SGHRS and CDR2 YFSETQ. With 4 bases clipped from V and 3 bases from J, the junction kept 6 bases outside the gene matches. This CDR3 is CASSPQGDDYGYTF. The CDR3 DNA follows: TGCGCCAGCAGCCCCCAGGGGGATGACTATGGCTACACCTTC.

This clone turned up a few times. The J gene is TRBJ2-3, the V gene TRBV29-1; unclear D gene. The V end was cut by 5 bases, the J end by 1 base, with 7 bases between. The CDR3 spans 12 residues. Germline V CDR1 and CDR2: SQVTM, ANQGSEA. CDR3 in amino acids: CSVRLGTDTQYF. The DNA for the CDR3 is TGCAGCGTTAGACTCGGCACAGATACGCAGTATTTT.

The rearrangement links TRBV7-8 to TRBJ2-5, with 12 bases that match TRBD2. The DNA matches TRBJ2-7 better at its end, which makes the J call doubtful. The length of the CDR3 is 16 residues. Per germline, CDR1 SGHVS and CDR2 FQNEAQ. The CDR3 DNA reads as TGTGCCAGCAGCCCCCGACTAGCGGGAGTCCTTGGCGAGCAGTACTTC. It translates to CASSPRLAGVLGEQYF.